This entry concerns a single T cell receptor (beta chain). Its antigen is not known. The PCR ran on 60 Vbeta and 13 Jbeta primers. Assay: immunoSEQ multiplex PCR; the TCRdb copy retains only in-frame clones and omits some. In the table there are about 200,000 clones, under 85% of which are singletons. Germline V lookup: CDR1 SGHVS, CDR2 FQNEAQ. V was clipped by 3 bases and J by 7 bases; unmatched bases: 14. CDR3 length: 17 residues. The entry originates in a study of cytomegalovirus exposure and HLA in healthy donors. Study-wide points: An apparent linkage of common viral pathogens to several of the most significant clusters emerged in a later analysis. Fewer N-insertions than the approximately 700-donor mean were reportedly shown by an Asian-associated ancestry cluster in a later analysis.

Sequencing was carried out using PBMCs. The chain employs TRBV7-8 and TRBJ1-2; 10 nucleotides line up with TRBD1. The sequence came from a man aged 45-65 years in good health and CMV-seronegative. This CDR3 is CASSLSTGGRSGIGYTF. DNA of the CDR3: TGTGCCAGCAGCTTGTCGACAGGGGGCCGCAGCGGGATTGGCTACACCTTC.